This entry describes one TCR beta chain. These data come from a study of T cells after somatic rescue of genetic block. Profiled with immunoSEQ multiplex PCR; TCRdb holds only in-frame clones, not every one. This table holds roughly 55,000 clones, roughly 96% found once. Germline V gene data show CDR1 as SGHTA and CDR2 as FQGNSA. Deletions cut 2 bases from V and 0 bases from J, with 14 bases between. CDR3 length: 16 amino acids. The receptor was isolated from a child under two years old. The sequenced sample consisted of peripheral blood mononuclear cells (PBMCs). The chain combines TRBV7-2 with TRBJ2-7; either TRBD1 or TRBD2 may fit D (5 bases each). This chain's CDR3 is CASSLTLRDVSYEQYF. As DNA, the CDR3 is TGTGCCAGCAGCTTAACCCTCCGGGACGTCTCCTACGAGCAGTACTTC.